One sample yielded the 8 T cell receptor beta chains listed below, sequenced in a study of circulating CD8 cells and anti-PD-1 response in melanoma (dated by TCRdb to 2018 to 2021). Instrument on record: NextSeq 500. Starting from approximately 15 ng of total RNA, TCR libraries were made with the QIAseq Immune Repertoire RNA Library Kit, Human TCR Panel. TCRdb trimmed public reads at Q25 via fastp, called clones via MiXCR and kept in-frame beta chains. One record per CDR3 amino acid sequence lists the most common genes and DNA. This sample comprises some 1,100 distinct CDR3 sequences, approximately 8% of them detected only once. The top ten constitute 11% of the sample. Using a BD FACSAria II cell sorter, four subsets defined by PD-1 and/or TIGIT were sorted from live CD3+CD8+TCRalphabeta+ cells. Material: CD8+ T cells from PBMCs, obtained at baseline or after one month of anti-PD-1 therapy (not recorded which). These receptors were taken from a human donor with melanoma.

J is TRBJ2-7 and V is TRBV23-1; a weak D match, TRBD1 (5 bases). TRBV23-1 is reported as an ORF; its role is uncertain. The CDR3 runs to 13 residues. Trimming took off 4 bases at V and 0 bases at J, with 7 bases between the two ends. In DNA, the CDR3 is TGCGCCAGCAGTCTAGGGGACTCCTACGAGCAGTACTTC. Translated, it gives CASSLGDSYEQYF.

By sample share, this clonotype is large (0.1 to 1%). The V and J genes are TRBV28 and TRBJ2-7; 10 nucleotides align to TRBD1. The CDR3 sequence is 14 residues long. Germline V CDR1 and CDR2: MDHEN, SYDVKM. With V trimmed by 8 bases and J by 3 bases, 7 bases remained unmatched. This chain's CDR3 is CASHPGQGYYEQYF. DNA for the CDR3: TGTGCCAGCCACCCGGGACAGGGGTACTACGAGCAGTACTTC.

This clonotype is medium-sized (0.01 to 0.1%). V gene TRBV2 combines with J gene TRBJ1-2; D remains unclear. Germline loops: CDR1 SNHLY, CDR2 FYNNEI. V lost 0 bases and J 3 bases, leaving 11 bases between the germline ends. The CDR3 runs 15 residues. The CDR3 DNA follows: TGTGCCAGCAGTGAAGCAGTAGTAGATTACTATGGCTACACCTTC. It yields the protein CASSEAVVDYYGYTF.

By proportion, this clonotype is large (0.1 to 1%). The rearrangement links TRBV27 to TRBJ2-1, with 8 bases lining up with TRBD2. With V trimmed by 0 bases and J by 6 bases, 7 bases remained unmatched. The CDR3 consists of 16 residues. Germline assignment: CDR1 MNHEY and CDR2 SMNVEV (reference sequence). DNA for the CDR3: TGTGCCAGCAGTTTATCCACGGGGGGGTTGCCCAATGAGCAGTTCTTC. Its protein product is CASSLSTGGLPNEQFF.

Comments on this clonotype: A much more abundant neighbour one base away suggests this may be a read error. CDR3 sequence reads: CSAPLEGDYNEQFF. The CDR3 DNA sequence: TGCAGTGCTCCTCTAGAGGGGGACTACAATGAGCAGTTCTTC. The chain carries TRBV20-1 and TRBJ2-1; possibly TRBD1 for D (6 bases). CDR1 is DFQATT and CDR2 is SNEGSKA in the germline V gene (reference sequence). Trimming stripped 5 bases from V and 3 bases from J, with 14 bases between. The CDR3 is 14 amino acids.

By share, this clonotype ranks as medium-sized (0.01 to 0.1%). The chain recombines TRBV6-5 with TRBJ2-7; no reliable D call. V dropped 4 bases and J dropped 5 bases, with 12 bases sitting between them. Germline values: CDR1 MNHEY, CDR2 SVGAGI. CDR3 length: 13 amino acids. CDR3 DNA sequence: TGTGCCAGCAGTTTCCAGACTCGGAACGAGCAGTACTTC. This translates into CASSFQTRNEQYF.

By proportion, this clonotype is large. V gene TRBV27 combines with J gene TRBJ2-7, with 7 bases lining up with TRBD2. Germline V gene data show CDR1 as MNHEY and CDR2 as SMNVEV (reference sequence). V was pared by 8 bases and J by 0 bases, with 10 bases of the junction left unmatched. CDR3 size: 15 residues. The CDR3 here is CASPWEGFSSYEQYF. In DNA, the CDR3 is TGTGCCAGCCCTTGGGAGGGATTCAGCTCCTACGAGCAGTACTTC.

V usage is TRBV30 and J usage is TRBJ1-2; 10 nucleotides agree with TRBD1. The CDR3 extends over 15 amino acids. V lost 4 bases and J lost 5; bases outside the gene matches: 10. Germline CDR1 GTSNPN, CDR2 SVGIG (reference sequence). CDR3 sequence (DNA): TGTGCCTGGACTCCGGGACAGGGGTACCCATATGGCTACACCTTC. Translation: CAWTPGQGYPYGYTF.